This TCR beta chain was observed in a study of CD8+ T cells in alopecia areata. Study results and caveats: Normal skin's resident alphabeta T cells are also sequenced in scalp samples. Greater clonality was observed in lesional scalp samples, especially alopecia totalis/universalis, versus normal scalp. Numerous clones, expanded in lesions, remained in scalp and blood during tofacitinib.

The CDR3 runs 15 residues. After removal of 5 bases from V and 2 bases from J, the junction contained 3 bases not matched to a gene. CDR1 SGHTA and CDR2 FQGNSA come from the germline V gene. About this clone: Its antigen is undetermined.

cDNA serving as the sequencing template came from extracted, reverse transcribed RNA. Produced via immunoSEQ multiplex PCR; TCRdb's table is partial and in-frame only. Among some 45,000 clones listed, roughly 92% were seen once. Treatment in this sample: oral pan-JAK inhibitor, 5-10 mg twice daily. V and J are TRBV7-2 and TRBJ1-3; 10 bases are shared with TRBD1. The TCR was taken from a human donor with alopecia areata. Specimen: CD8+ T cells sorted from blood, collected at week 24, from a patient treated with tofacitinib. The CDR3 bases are TGTGCCAGCAGCCTGGGACAGGGGCCTGGAAACACCATATATTTT. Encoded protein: CASSLGQGPGNTIYF. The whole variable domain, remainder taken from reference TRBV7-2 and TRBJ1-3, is GAGVSQSPSNKVTEKGKDVELRCDPISGHTALYWYRQSLGQGLEFLIYFQGNSAPDKSGLPSDRFSAERTGGSVSTLTIQRTQQEDSAVYLCASSLGQGPGNTIYFGEGSWLTVV.